This record looks at one T cell receptor beta chain sequence and its context. The data derive from a study of blood T cell repertoires in COVID-19. The overall study: Acute and convalescent COVID-19 specimens originated in the United States, Italy and Spain. PBMCs, B-cell-depleted T cells, or T cells provided the cDNA or gDNA that made up the material.

Per the study methods: Scientists estimated how many nucleated cells there were by amplifying reference gene primers. Some clones are missing from TCRdb's copy, which holds only in-frame ones; the method was immunoSEQ multiplex PCR. V, J and clone size derive from that table, while D and trimming were established from the DNA sequence. There are 250,000 to 350,000 clones in the sample; 88% occur only once, and roughly 9.1% lies in the top ten. The sample comprised peripheral blood. This receptor was obtained from a man aged 18 to 29 with active or convalescent COVID-19.

CDR3 loop: CASSGDRERRANTGELFF. Here the CDR3 DNA reads TGTGCCAGCAGCGGGGACAGGGAACGCCGCGCGAACACCGGGGAGCTGTTTTTT. This chain connects TRBV7-9 to TRBJ2-2, with 9 bases matching TRBD1. CDR1 is SEHNR and CDR2 is FQNEAQ in the germline V gene (reference sequence). The CDR3 has 18 amino acids. V lost 5 bases to trimming and J lost 0 bases; unmatched junction nucleotides: 10.